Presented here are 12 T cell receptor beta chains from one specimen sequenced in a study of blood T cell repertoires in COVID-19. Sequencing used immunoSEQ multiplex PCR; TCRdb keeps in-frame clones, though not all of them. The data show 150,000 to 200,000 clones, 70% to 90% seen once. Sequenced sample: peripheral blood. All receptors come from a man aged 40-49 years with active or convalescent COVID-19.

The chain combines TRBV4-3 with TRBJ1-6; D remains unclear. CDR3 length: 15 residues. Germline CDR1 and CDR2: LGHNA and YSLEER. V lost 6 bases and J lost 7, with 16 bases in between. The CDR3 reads CASRHGGAGNSPLHF. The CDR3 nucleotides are TGCGCCAGCAGACACGGCGGCGCCGGGAATTCACCCCTCCACTTT.

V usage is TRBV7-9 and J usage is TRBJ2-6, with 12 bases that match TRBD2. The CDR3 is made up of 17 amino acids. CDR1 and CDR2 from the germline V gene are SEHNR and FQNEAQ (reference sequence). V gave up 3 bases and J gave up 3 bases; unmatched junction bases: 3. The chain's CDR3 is CASSFLAGGRGANVLTF. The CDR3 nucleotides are TGTGCCAGCAGCTTCCTAGCGGGGGGGCGTGGGGCCAACGTCCTGACTTTC. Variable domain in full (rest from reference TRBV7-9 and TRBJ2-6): DTGVSQNPRHKITKRGQNVTFRCDPISEHNRLYWYRQTLGQGPEFLTYFQNEAQLEKSRLLSDRFSAERPKGSFSTLEIQRTEQGDSAMYLCASSFLAGGRGANVLTFGAGSRLTVL.

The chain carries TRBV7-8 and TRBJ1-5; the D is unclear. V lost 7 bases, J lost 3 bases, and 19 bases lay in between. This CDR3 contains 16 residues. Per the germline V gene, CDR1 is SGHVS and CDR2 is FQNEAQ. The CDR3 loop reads CASTSEGRLPNQPQHF. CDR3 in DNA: TGTGCCAGCACCTCGGAAGGCAGGCTTCCCAATCAGCCCCAGCATTTT.

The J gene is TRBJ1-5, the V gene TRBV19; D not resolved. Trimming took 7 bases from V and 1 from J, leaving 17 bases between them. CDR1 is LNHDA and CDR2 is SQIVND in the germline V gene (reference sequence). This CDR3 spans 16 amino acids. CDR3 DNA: TGTGCCAGTAATAGCCGCGTGCCGGAGAGCAATCAGCCCCAGCATTTT. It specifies CASNSRVPESNQPQHF.

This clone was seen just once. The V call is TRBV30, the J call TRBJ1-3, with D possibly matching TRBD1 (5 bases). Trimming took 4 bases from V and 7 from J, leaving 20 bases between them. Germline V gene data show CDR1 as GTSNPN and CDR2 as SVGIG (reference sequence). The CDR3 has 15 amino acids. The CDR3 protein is CAWNPRASGWNTIYF. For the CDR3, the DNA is TGTGCCTGGAACCCCAGGGCCAGTGGATGGAACACCATATATTTT.

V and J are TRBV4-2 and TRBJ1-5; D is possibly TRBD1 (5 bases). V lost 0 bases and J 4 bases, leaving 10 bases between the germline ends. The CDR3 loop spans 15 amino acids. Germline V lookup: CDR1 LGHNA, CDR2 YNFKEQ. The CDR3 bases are TGTGCCAGCAGCCAAGATTTTACAGGAAATCAGCCCCAGCATTTT. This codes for CASSQDFTGNQPQHF.

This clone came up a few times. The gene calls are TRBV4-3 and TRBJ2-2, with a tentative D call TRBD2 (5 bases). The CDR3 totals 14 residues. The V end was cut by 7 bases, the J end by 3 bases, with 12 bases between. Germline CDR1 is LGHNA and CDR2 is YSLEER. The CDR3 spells CASTAGIDTGELFF. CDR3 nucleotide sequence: TGCGCCAGCACTGCCGGGATTGACACCGGGGAGCTGTTTTTT.

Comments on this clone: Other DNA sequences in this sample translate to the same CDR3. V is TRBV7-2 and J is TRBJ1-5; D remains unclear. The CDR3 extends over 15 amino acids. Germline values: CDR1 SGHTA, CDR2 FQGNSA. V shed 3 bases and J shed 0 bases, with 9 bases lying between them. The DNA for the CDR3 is TGTGCCAGCAGCTTGGGGAGTTATAGCAATCAGCCCCAGCATTTT. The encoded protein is CASSLGSYSNQPQHF. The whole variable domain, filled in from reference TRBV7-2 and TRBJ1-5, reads GAGVSQSPSNKVTEKGKDVELRCDPISGHTALYWYRQSLGQGLEFLIYFQGNSAPDKSGLPSDRFSAERTGGSVSTLTIQRTQQEDSAVYLCASSLGSYSNQPQHFGDGTRLSIL.

The CDR3 bases are TGCGCCAGCAGAGCGGACAGGGGGCGGGACACTGAAGCTTTCTTT. Protein sequence: CASRADRGRDTEAFF. V usage is TRBV5-1 and J usage is TRBJ1-1; 11 bases align to TRBD1. The CDR3 is made up of 15 amino acids. Germline lookup yields CDR1 SGHRS and CDR2 YFSETQ. After removal of 5 bases from V and 3 bases from J, the junction contained 6 bases not matched to a gene.

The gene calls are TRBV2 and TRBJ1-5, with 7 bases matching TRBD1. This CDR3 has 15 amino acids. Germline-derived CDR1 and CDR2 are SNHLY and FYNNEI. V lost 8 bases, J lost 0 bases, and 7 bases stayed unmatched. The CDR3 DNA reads TGTGCCAGCGCAGACAGGGCTTATAGCAATCAGCCCCAGCATTTT. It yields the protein CASADRAYSNQPQHF.

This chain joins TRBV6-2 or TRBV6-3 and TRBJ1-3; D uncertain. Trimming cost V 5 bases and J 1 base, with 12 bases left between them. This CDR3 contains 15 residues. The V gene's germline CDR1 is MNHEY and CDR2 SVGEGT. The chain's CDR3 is CASSKERQSGNTIYF. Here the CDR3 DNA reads TGTGCCAGCAGTAAAGAACGACAATCTGGAAACACCATATATTTT.

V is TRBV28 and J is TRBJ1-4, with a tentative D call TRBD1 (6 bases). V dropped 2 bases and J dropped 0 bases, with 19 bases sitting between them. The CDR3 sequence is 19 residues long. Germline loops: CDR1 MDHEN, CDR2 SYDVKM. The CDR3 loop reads CASSLTPGTYSATNEKLFF. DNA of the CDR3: TGTGCCAGCAGTTTAACCCCCGGGACATACTCTGCAACTAATGAAAAACTGTTTTTT.